Included here is one T cell receptor (beta chain) sequence, with context. The CDR3 has 15 amino acids. V lost 8 bases to trimming and J lost 0 bases, with 11 bases between them. Germline CDR1 MNHNS, CDR2 SASEGT. The data derive from a study of T cells in Graves' hyperthyroidism and ophthalmopathy. RNA transcripts served as the template for amplifying TCR beta CDR3 regions. The primer set for the first-round RT-PCR of the TCR CDR3 was HTBI. MiXCR was run by TCRdb on the multiplex PCR reads, yielding one entry per CDR3 protein. The table has fewer than 900,000 distinct CDR3 sequences, around 20% seen once.

The receptor's source is a woman aged 45 to 65 with Graves' hyperthyroidism that later progressed to Graves' ophthalmopathy. The chain employs TRBV6-1 and TRBJ1-6; TRBD1 might be the D (5 bases). Sequenced material: blood. This CDR3 is CASDSESSYNSPLHF. In DNA, the CDR3 is TGTGCCAGCGACAGCGAAAGCTCCTATAATTCACCCCTCCACTTT.